The present entry profiles one T cell receptor beta chain with its context. Its antigen is as yet unknown. A second PCR of 7 to 11 cycles used a sample-barcoded 5' primer and a J-beta primer mix. Each cDNA molecule, via a template-switch adaptor with 12 random nucleotides, was tagged. One entry per CDR3 protein, called by TCRdb with MiXCR from the 5' RACE reads. The table lists 1,500,000 or so distinct CDR3 sequences, around 40% of them singletons, with approximately 4% in the top ten. The sample belongs to a study of blood T cells in healthy people across ages. Notes on the study in general: Researchers judged that diversity estimates from one million T cells fell short of true values. Older age coincided with a roughly linear decline in TCR beta diversity per million T cells.

The origin of this receptor is a woman under 30 in good health. Sequencing was carried out using blood.

This CDR3 reads CSASPRAGGFYNEQYF. Written as DNA, the CDR3 is TGCAGTGCTAGTCCTAGAGCGGGAGGGTTCTACAATGAGCAGTACTTC. The J gene is TRBJ2-7, the V gene TRBV20-1; 10 bases agree with TRBD2. J lost 7 bases, V lost 3 bases, and 15 bases had no gene match. This CDR3 is built from 16 residues. CDR1 is DFQATT and CDR2 is SNEGSKA in the germline V gene (reference sequence).